Listed here are 14 T cell receptor beta chains from one sample, sequenced in a study of T cell repertoires in cytomegalovirus infection. One entry per CDR3 protein, called by TCRdb with MiXCR from the reads. Here the sample spans fewer than 550,000 distinct CDR3 sequences, around 27% being singletons. The material sequenced was PBMCs. These receptors were obtained from a human donor in good health (CMV status not recorded). Some clones in this sample may be carry-over from other donors' samples.

This clonotype was counted between two and nine times. The chain recombines TRBV4-1 with TRBJ1-2; weak D call: TRBD1 (5 bases). The CDR3 contains 18 residues. Trimming removed 1 base at V and 2 bases at J, with 20 bases between. Per the germline V gene, CDR1 is MGHRA and CDR2 is YSYEKL. The CDR3 nucleotides read TGCGCCAGCAGCCAAGGGGCCCCCGGCAGGGTCGGGAACTATGGCTACACCTTC. This encodes CASSQGAPGRVGNYGYTF.

The gene calls are TRBV5-6 and TRBJ1-4, with 9 bases that match TRBD1. CDR3 length: 14 amino acids. Trimming took 7 bases from V and 7 from J; bases not matched to a gene: 8. Germline V gives CDR1 SGHDT, CDR2 YYEEEE. CDR3 amino acids: CASGIQGATEKLFF. The CDR3 nucleotides read TGTGCCAGCGGGATACAGGGGGCGACTGAAAAACTGTTTTTT.

The chain couples TRBV5-6 to TRBJ2-5, with D tentatively TRBD1 or TRBD2 (5 bases each). V lost 4 bases to trimming and J lost 5 bases, with 18 bases between them. In germline, CDR1 is SGHDT, CDR2 YYEEEE. This CDR3 has 15 amino acids. The CDR3 reads CASSTAGTGRETQYF. The CDR3 coding sequence is TGTGCCAGCAGCACCGCAGGGACGGGCCGGGAGACCCAGTACTTC.

This clonotype was found many times. The genes are TRBV6-1 and TRBJ2-7, with 10 bases matching TRBD2. The CDR3 consists of 14 residues. Trimming at V came to 5 bases and at J to 7 bases, leaving 8 bases not matched to a gene. CDR1 and CDR2 from the germline V gene are MNHNS and SASEGT. The CDR3 spells CASSTLAGVGEQYF. As DNA, the CDR3 is TGTGCCAGCAGTACCCTAGCGGGAGTGGGTGAGCAGTACTTC.

This chain uses TRBV7-2 with TRBJ2-5, with 7 nucleotides matching TRBD2. The V segment lost 0 bases and the J segment 5 bases; nucleotides outside the gene matches: 6. Germline CDR1 is SGHTA and CDR2 is FQGNSA. This CDR3 comprises 15 residues. The CDR3 protein is CASSLARMRGETQYF. In DNA form, the CDR3 reads TGTGCCAGCAGCTTAGCGAGGATGCGGGGGGAGACCCAGTACTTC.

This clonotype was observed a handful of times. A junction boundary mismatches the germline segment, possibly from a read error. The genes are TRBV7-8 and TRBJ2-3, with 12 bases fitting TRBD1. From germline, CDR1 is SGHVS and CDR2 FQNEAQ. CDR3 length equals 13 residues. CDR3 coding DNA: TGTGCCAGCAGCTTAGGGGACAGGGGGCTAAGGGATTTT. Translation gives CASSLGDRGLRDF.

This clonotype was detected many times. This rearrangement joins TRBV7-2 to TRBJ1-3, with D hard to call. The CDR3 length is 16 residues. Trimming shortened V by 3 bases and J by 5 bases, and 17 bases separated the two germline ends. Germline V gene data show CDR1 as SGHTA and CDR2 as FQGNSA. CDR3 nucleotides: TGTGCCAGCAGCTTCGGTGGCGGCTCCCGGAGAAACACCATATATTTT. As protein: CASSFGGGSRRNTIYF.

The rearrangement uses TRBV12-3 or TRBV12-4 and TRBJ1-5, with 9 bases lining up with TRBD1. After removal of 2 bases from V and 7 bases from J, the junction contained 9 bases not matched to a gene. This CDR3 comprises 16 residues. CDR3 in amino acids: CASSLSGTGKGQPQHF. The CDR3 DNA reads as TGTGCCAGCAGTTTATCCGGGACAGGGAAAGGCCAGCCCCAGCATTTT.

The rearrangement uses TRBV6-1 and TRBJ1-1; possible D gene TRBD1, 5 bases. V gave up 8 bases and J gave up 3 bases, with 13 bases separating them. Germline V lookup: CDR1 MNHNS, CDR2 SASEGT. CDR3 length: 13 amino acids. CDR3 nucleotide sequence: TGTGCCAGCGGGGGGGATGTGGACACTGAAGCTTTCTTT. Residues: CASGGDVDTEAFF.

The table lists this clonotype with many counts. The CDR3 protein is CASSFGGGEIGGYTF. Here the CDR3 DNA reads TGTGCCAGCAGCTTCGGCGGGGGTGAGATTGGTGGCTACACCTTC. This rearrangement joins TRBV7-2 to TRBJ1-2; TRBD1 might be the D (5 bases). Germline V lookup: CDR1 SGHTA, CDR2 FQGNSA. Trimming shortened V by 3 bases and J by 7 bases, and 18 bases separated the two germline ends. CDR3 size: 15 residues. Complete variable domain (other parts from reference TRBV7-2 and TRBJ1-2): GAGVSQSPSNKVTEKGKDVELRCDPISGHTALYWYRQSLGQGLEFLIYFQGNSAPDKSGLPSDRFSAERTGGSVSTLTIQRTQQEDSAVYLCASSFGGGEIGGYTFGSGTRLTVV.

This clonotype was counted many times. J is TRBJ2-7 and V is TRBV7-2, with 8 bases aligning to TRBD2. The V gene end was trimmed by 4 bases and the J gene end by 4 bases; junction bases not matched to a gene: 6. The CDR3 runs to 14 residues. CDR1 is SGHTA, CDR2 FQGNSA, per germline. CDR3 in DNA: TGTGCCAGCAGCTCCCTAGCGGGCCCTTACGAGCAGTACTTC. Encoded protein: CASSSLAGPYEQYF.

The chain carries TRBV13 and TRBJ2-7, with D unclear. Germline-derived CDR1 and CDR2 are PRHDT and FYEKMQ (reference sequence). There are 14 residues in the CDR3. V lost 5 bases and J lost 6, with 17 bases in between. This CDR3 is CASSPRRPPTEQYV. The CDR3 DNA is TGTGCCAGCAGCCCGAGGCGACCTCCTACCGAGCAGTACGTC.

This clonotype occurred many times. The gene calls are TRBV7-2 and TRBJ2-7, with D hard to call. This CDR3 is 12 amino acids long. CDR1 and CDR2 (germline): SGHTA, FQGNSA. The V end lost 3 bases, the J end lost 5 bases, and 8 bases lay between the germline ends. The CDR3 DNA reads TGTGCCAGCAGCTTGACGGTGCACGAGCAGTACTTC. Translated: CASSLTVHEQYF.

The chain links TRBV6-1 to TRBJ1-2; possible D gene TRBD1, 6 bases. Deletions cut 7 bases from V and 5 bases from J, with 17 bases between. The CDR3 is 14 amino acids. Germline V gene lookup returns CDR1 MNHNS and CDR2 SASEGT. The CDR3, as DNA: TGTGCCAGCACCCGAGCGAGGGGGGCTTATGGCTACACCTTC. This sequence encodes CASTRARGAYGYTF.